These T cell receptor beta chains were read from a single sample in a study of graft-versus-host responses after intestinal transplantation. The table came from immunoSEQ multiplex PCR; TCRdb's copy has only in-frame clones and leaves some out. The table lists fewer than 110,000 clones, more than 85% of them singletons, with 0.95% to 1.5% in the top ten. Their antigens are not known. The sample consisted of unstimulated CD8+ T cells sorted from spleen or lymph node cells, taken before intestinal transplant. The receptors were gathered from a human donor who received an intestinal transplant. Each CDR3 is given with its conserved first and last residue. D genes are given only for firm matches. Where a row states a size, it is once, few, many or the class of an expanded clone; other rows omit it.

V gene: TRBV4-1; D gene: .; J gene: TRBJ2-7; clone size: .; CDR3 protein: CASSQDPVEQYF; CDR3 DNA: TGCGCCAGCAGCCAAGATCCCGTCGAGCAGTACTTC
V gene: TRBV19; D gene: .; J gene: TRBJ1-2; clone size: .; CDR3 protein: CASSPWQGGTFRGYTF; CDR3 DNA: TGTGCCAGTAGCCCCTGGCAGGGAGGAACTTTTAGAGGCTACACCTTC
V gene: TRBV2; D gene: TRBD2; J gene: TRBJ2-7; clone size: .; CDR3 protein: CASSEIAGGYEQYF; CDR3 DNA: TGTGCCAGCAGTGAAATAGCGGGGGGCTACGAGCAGTACTTC
V gene: TRBV2; D gene: .; J gene: TRBJ1-2; clone size: .; CDR3 protein: CASWLDSRNYGYTF; CDR3 DNA: TGTGCCAGCTGGCTGGACAGCCGTAACTATGGCTACACCTTC
V gene: TRBV2; D gene: .; J gene: TRBJ2-1; clone size: .; CDR3 protein: CASRDSSYNEQFF; CDR3 DNA: TGTGCCAGCAGGGACAGCTCCTACAATGAGCAGTTCTTC
V gene: TRBV7-9; D gene: TRBD1; J gene: TRBJ2-3; clone size: .; CDR3 protein: CASSPTQGEWDTQYF; CDR3 DNA: TGTGCCAGCAGCCCCACCCAGGGGGAGTGGGATACGCAGTATTTT
V gene: TRBV29-1; D gene: .; J gene: TRBJ1-2; clone size: once; CDR3 protein: CSVEAEGNNYGYTF; CDR3 DNA: TGCAGCGTTGAAGCGGAGGGTAATAACTATGGCTACACCTTC
V gene: TRBV28; D gene: TRBD1; J gene: TRBJ1-2; clone size: .; CDR3 protein: CASSPAGGEGGYTF; CDR3 DNA: TGTGCCAGCAGTCCAGCAGGGGGGGAAGGAGGATACACCTTC
V gene: TRBV5-1; D gene: .; J gene: TRBJ2-7; clone size: .; CDR3 protein: CASISTETYEQYF; CDR3 DNA: TGCGCCAGCATTTCGACTGAGACCTACGAGCAGTACTTC
V gene: TRBV19; D gene: .; J gene: TRBJ1-1; clone size: .; CDR3 protein: CASKGGDRTEAFF; CDR3 DNA: TGTGCCAGTAAGGGGGGTGATCGGACTGAAGCTTTCTTT
V gene: TRBV7-8; D gene: TRBD1; J gene: TRBJ1-5; clone size: .; CDR3 protein: CASSEGQGGNQPQHF; CDR3 DNA: TGTGCCAGCAGCGAGGGACAGGGGGGGAATCAGCCCCAGCATTTT
V gene: TRBV9; D gene: .; J gene: TRBJ2-3; clone size: .; CDR3 protein: CASSVVGGGGYSTDTQYF; CDR3 DNA: TGTGCCAGCAGCGTAGTTGGGGGAGGGGGCTATAGCACAGATACGCAGTATTTT
V gene: TRBV5-4; D gene: .; J gene: TRBJ2-3; clone size: .; CDR3 protein: CATWTVSDTQYF; CDR3 DNA: TGTGCCACGTGGACCGTCTCAGATACGCAGTATTTT
V gene: TRBV2; D gene: .; J gene: TRBJ1-2; clone size: .; CDR3 protein: CASIRGGRATGYTF; CDR3 DNA: TGTGCCAGCATCCGAGGAGGCAGGGCCACCGGCTACACCTTC
V gene: TRBV11-3; D gene: .; J gene: TRBJ1-1; clone size: .; CDR3 protein: CASSFVPAEAFF; CDR3 DNA: TGTGCCAGCAGCTTCGTTCCGGCTGAAGCTTTCTTT
V gene: TRBV5-1; D gene: .; J gene: TRBJ2-7; clone size: .; CDR3 protein: CASSFRGTAAYEQYF; CDR3 DNA: TGCGCCAGCAGCTTCAGGGGCACCGCTGCCTACGAGCAGTACTTC
V gene: TRBV7-9; D gene: .; J gene: TRBJ1-2; clone size: .; CDR3 protein: CASSLGTGNGYTF; CDR3 DNA: TGTGCCAGCAGCTTAGGCACAGGGAATGGCTACACCTTC
V gene: TRBV5-1; D gene: TRBD2; J gene: TRBJ2-2; clone size: .; CDR3 protein: CASSFQRGFNTGELFF; CDR3 DNA: TGCGCCAGCAGCTTTCAGCGGGGGTTCAACACCGGGGAGCTGTTTTTT
V gene: TRBV12-5; D gene: TRBD1; J gene: TRBJ1-6; clone size: .; CDR3 protein: CASGTGTVNSPLHF; CDR3 DNA: TGTGCTAGTGGTACCGGGACAGTTAATTCACCCCTCCACTTT
V gene: TRBV5-4; D gene: TRBD1; J gene: TRBJ1-2; clone size: .; CDR3 protein: CASSLGDRGKSGYTF; CDR3 DNA: TGTGCCAGCAGCTTGGGGGACAGGGGAAAATCTGGCTACACCTTC
V gene: TRBV28; D gene: .; J gene: TRBJ1-2; clone size: .; CDR3 protein: CASSLPVAFYGYTF; CDR3 DNA: TGTGCCAGCAGTTTGCCGGTGGCCTTCTATGGCTACACCTTC
V gene: TRBV11-3; D gene: .; J gene: TRBJ2-1; clone size: .; CDR3 protein: CASESTLNEQFF; CDR3 DNA: TGTGCCAGCGAGTCAACCCTAAATGAGCAGTTCTTC
V gene: TRBV4-1; D gene: TRBD1; J gene: TRBJ2-7; clone size: once; CDR3 protein: CASSQATGDSYEQYF; CDR3 DNA: TGCGCCAGCAGCCAGGCCACAGGGGATTCCTACGAGCAGTACTTC
V gene: TRBV6-5; D gene: .; J gene: TRBJ2-5; clone size: .; CDR3 protein: CASSYSLTGWETQYF; CDR3 DNA: TGTGCCAGCAGTTACTCTTTAACAGGTTGGGAGACCCAGTACTTC
V gene: TRBV29-1; D gene: TRBD1; J gene: TRBJ2-7; clone size: .; CDR3 protein: CSVEEEQGAHEQYF; CDR3 DNA: TGCAGCGTTGAAGAAGAACAGGGGGCGCACGAGCAGTACTTC
V gene: TRBV9; D gene: TRBD1; J gene: TRBJ2-7; clone size: once; CDR3 protein: CASSTGQGAYEQYF; CDR3 DNA: TGTGCCAGCAGCACGGGACAGGGGGCCTACGAGCAGTACTTC
V gene: TRBV2; D gene: TRBD2; J gene: TRBJ2-1; clone size: .; CDR3 protein: CASSEGGSGGAGNEQFF; CDR3 DNA: TGTGCCAGCAGTGAAGGGGGTAGCGGGGGGGCAGGCAATGAGCAGTTCTTC